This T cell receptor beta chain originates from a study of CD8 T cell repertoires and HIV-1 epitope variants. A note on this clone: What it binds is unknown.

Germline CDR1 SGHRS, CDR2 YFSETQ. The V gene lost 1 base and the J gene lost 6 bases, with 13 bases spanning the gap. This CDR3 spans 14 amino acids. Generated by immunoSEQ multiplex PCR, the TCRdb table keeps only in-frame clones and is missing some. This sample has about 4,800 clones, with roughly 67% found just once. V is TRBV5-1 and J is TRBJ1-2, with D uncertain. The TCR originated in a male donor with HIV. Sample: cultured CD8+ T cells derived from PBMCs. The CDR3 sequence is CASSLTARGHGYTF. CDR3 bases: TGCGCCAGCAGCTTGACCGCCAGAGGCCATGGCTACACCTTC. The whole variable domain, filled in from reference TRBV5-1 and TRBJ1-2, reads KAGVTQTPRYLIKTRGQQVTLSCSPISGHRSVSWYQQTPGQGLQFLFEYFSETQRNKGNFPGRFSGRQFSNSRSEMNVSTLELGDSALYLCASSLTARGHGYTFGSGTRLTVV.